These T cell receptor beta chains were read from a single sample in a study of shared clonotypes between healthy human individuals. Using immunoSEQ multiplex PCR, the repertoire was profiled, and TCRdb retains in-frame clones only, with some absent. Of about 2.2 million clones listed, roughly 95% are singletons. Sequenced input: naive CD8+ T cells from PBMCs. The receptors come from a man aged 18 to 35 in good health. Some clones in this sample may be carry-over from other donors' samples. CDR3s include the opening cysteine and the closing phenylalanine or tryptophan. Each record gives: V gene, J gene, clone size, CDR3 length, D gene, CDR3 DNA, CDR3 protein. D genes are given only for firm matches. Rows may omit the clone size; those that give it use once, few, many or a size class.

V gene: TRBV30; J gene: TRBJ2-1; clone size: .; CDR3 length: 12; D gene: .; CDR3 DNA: TGTGCCTGGACTTACAGCTACAATGAGCAGTTCTTC; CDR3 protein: CAWTYSYNEQFF
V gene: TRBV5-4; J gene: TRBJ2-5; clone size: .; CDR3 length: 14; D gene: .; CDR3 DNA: TGTGCCAGCAGCTTAGGGGCTCTACAAGAGACCCAGTACTTC; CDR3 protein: CASSLGALQETQYF
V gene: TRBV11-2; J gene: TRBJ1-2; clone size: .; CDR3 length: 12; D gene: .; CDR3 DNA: TGTGCCAGCAGCCCAAAGGGTGTTGGCTACACCTTC; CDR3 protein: CASSPKGVGYTF
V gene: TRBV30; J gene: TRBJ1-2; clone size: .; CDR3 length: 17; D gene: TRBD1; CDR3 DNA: TGTGCCTGGGAATGGGGCAGGGGGCCCTCCAGGGGCTATGGCTACACCTTC; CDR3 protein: CAWEWGRGPSRGYGYTF
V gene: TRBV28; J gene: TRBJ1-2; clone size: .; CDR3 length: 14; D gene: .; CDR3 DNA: TGTGCCAGCAGTTTTGAGAGAGTAATCTATGGCTACACCTTC; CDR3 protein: CASSFERVIYGYTF
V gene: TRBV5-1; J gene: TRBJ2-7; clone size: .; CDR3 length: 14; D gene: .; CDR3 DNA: TGCGCCAGCAGTGTCGGGACGCCGGCCTACGAGCAGTACTTC; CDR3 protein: CASSVGTPAYEQYF
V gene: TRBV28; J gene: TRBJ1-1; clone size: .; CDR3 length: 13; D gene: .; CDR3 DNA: TGTGCCAGCAGTCTCCGGTCCCACACTGAAGCTTTCTTT; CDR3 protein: CASSLRSHTEAFF
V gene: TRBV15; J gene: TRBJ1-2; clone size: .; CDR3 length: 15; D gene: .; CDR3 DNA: TGTGCCACCAGCCCCAAGATGCGAGCTAACTATGGCTACACCTTC; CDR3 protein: CATSPKMRANYGYTF
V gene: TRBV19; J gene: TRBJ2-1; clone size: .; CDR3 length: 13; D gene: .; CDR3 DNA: TGTGCCAGTAGTTGGCAGGGATCCAATGAGCAGTTCTTC; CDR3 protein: CASSWQGSNEQFF
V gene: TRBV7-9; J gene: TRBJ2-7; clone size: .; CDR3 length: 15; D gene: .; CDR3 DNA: TGTGCCAGCAGCTCACCCCGGTCGGAGGTTTTCGAGCAGTACTTC; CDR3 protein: CASSSPRSEVFEQYF
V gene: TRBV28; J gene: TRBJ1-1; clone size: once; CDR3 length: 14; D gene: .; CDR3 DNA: TGTGCCAGCAGAATCGACGGAGGCGACACTGAAGCTTTCTTT; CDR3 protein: CASRIDGGDTEAFF
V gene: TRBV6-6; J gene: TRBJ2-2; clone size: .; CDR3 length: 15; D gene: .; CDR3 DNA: TGTGCCAGCAGCTACCGGGACCCGACGGGCGGGGAGCTGTTTTTT; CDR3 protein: CASSYRDPTGGELFF
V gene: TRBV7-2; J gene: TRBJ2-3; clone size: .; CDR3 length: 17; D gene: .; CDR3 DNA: TGTGCCAGCAGCGCGGGATTTTGGCGTGGGGGCTCAGATACGCAGTATTTT; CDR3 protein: CASSAGFWRGGSDTQYF
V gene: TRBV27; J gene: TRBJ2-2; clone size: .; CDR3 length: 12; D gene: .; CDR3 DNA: TGTGCCAGCAGTTTAATAGGGGGGGAGCTGTTTTTT; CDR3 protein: CASSLIGGELFF
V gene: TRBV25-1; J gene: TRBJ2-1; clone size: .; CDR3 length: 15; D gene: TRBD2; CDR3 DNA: TGTGCCAGCAGTGAATATAGACTAGCGGGAGTTGAGCAGTTCTTC; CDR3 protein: CASSEYRLAGVEQFF
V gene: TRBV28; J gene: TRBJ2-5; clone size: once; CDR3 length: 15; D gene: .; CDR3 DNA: TGTGCCAGCAGCCCGAACGAACAGGGCCCAGAGACCCAGTACTTC; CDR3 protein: CASSPNEQGPETQYF
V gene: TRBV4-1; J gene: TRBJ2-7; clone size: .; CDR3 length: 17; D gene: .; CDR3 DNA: TGCGCCAGCAGCCAAGGTTCCTGGACGGGGGAAACATACGAGCAGTACTTC; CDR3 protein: CASSQGSWTGETYEQYF
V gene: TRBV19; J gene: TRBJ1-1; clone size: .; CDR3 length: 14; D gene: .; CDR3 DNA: TGTGCCAGTACCCCCGCCCTGGGACCCACTGAAGCTTTCTTT; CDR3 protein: CASTPALGPTEAFF
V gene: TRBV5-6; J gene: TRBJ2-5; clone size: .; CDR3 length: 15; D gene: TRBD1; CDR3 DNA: TGTGCCAGCAGCCACCTAACAGGGGCCCAAGAGACCCAGTACTTC; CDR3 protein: CASSHLTGAQETQYF
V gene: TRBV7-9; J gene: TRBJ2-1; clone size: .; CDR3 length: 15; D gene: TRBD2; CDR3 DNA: TGTGCCAGCAGCTTGGGTACTAGCGGGAGTAACGAGCAGTTCTTC; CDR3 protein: CASSLGTSGSNEQFF
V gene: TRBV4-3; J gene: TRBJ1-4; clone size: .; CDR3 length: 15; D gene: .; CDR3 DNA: TGCGCCAGCAGCCAAGTCCGGGCCGGTAATGAAAAACTGTTTTTT; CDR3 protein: CASSQVRAGNEKLFF
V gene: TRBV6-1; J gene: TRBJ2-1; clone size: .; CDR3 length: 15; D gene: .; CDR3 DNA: TGTGCCAGCAGTGATGGGAGGAGTATTTACAATGAGCAGTTCTTC; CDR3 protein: CASSDGRSIYNEQFF
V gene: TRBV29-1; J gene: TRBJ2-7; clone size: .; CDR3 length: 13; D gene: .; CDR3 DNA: TGCAGCGTTGAAGGGGACGGACCCTACGAGCAGTACTTC; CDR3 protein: CSVEGDGPYEQYF
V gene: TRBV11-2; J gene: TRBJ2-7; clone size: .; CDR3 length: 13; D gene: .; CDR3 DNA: TGTGCCAGCAGCCCCCAGGAAAAGTACGAGCAGTACTTC; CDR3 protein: CASSPQEKYEQYF
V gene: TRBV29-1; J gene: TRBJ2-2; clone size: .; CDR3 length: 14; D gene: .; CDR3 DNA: TGCAGCGCCTATCTAGCGAGGTCCACCGGGGAGCTGTTTTTT; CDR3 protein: CSAYLARSTGELFF
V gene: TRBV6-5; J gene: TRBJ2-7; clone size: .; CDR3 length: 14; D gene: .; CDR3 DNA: TGTGCCAGCGGGCCCTTACGGGACATATACGAGCAGTACTTC; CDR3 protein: CASGPLRDIYEQYF
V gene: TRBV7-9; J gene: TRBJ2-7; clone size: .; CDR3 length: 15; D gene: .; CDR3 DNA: TGTGCCAGCAGCTTAGTCGGGGCGGCCTTCTACGAGCAGTACTTC; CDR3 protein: CASSLVGAAFYEQYF
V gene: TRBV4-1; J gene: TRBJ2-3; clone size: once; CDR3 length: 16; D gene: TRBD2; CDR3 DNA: TGCGCCAGCAGCCCCCGACTAGCGGAAAACACAGATACGCAGTATTTT; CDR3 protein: CASSPRLAENTDTQYF
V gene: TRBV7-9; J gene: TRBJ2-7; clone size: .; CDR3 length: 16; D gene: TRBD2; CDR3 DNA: TGTGCCAGCAGCTTCCAGCGGGAGGTAGGAGCCTACGAGCAGTACTTC; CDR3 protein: CASSFQREVGAYEQYF
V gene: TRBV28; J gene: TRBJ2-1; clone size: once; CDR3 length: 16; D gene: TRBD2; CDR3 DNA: TGTGCCAGCAGTTTTCTAGCGGGAGGATTCCACAATGAGCAGTTCTTC; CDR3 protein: CASSFLAGGFHNEQFF
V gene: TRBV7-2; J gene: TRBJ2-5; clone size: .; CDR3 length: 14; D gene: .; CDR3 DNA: TGTGCCAGCAGCTTAGGGTGGGGGCAAGAGACCCAGTACTTC; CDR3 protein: CASSLGWGQETQYF
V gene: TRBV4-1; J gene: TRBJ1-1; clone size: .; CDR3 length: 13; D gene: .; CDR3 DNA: TGCGCCAGCGGGGACACCATGAACACTGAAGCTTTCTTT; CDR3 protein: CASGDTMNTEAFF
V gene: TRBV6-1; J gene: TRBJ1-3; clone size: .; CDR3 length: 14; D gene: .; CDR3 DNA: TGTGCCACTACGGACAGAGACACTGGAAACACCATATATTTT; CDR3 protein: CATTDRDTGNTIYF
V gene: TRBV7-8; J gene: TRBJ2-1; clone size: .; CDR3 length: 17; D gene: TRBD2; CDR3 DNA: TGTGCCAGCAGCTTATCCCTAGCGGGAGTCACATACAATGAGCAGTTCTTC; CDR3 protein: CASSLSLAGVTYNEQFF
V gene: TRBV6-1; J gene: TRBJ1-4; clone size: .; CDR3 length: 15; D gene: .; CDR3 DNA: TGTGCCAGCAGGACGGGGCGCGGGGCTAATGAAAAACTGTTTTTT; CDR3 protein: CASRTGRGANEKLFF
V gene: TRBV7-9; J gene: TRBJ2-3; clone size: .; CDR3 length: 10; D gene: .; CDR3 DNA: TGTGCCACCCTACGAGATACGCAGTATTTT; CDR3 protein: CATLRDTQYF
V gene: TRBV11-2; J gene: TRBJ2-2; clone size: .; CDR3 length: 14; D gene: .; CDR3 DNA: TGTGCCAGCAAAGACCTCTATTACACCGGGGAGCTGTTTTTT; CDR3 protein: CASKDLYYTGELFF
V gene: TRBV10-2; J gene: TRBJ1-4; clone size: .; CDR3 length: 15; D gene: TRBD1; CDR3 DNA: TGCGCCAGCCGGGGGAGACAGGGGGGGAGAGAAAAACTGTTTTTT; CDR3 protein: CASRGRQGGREKLFF
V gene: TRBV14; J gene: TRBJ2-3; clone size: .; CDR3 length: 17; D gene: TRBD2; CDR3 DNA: TGTGCCAGCAGCCGAAATGCGGGGACTAGGTATACAGATACGCAGTATTTT; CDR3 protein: CASSRNAGTRYTDTQYF
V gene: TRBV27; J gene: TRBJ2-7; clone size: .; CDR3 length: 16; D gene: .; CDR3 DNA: TGTGCCAGCAGTGCCTCCAGCGGAGTAAGGATTTACGAGCAGTACTTC; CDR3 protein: CASSASSGVRIYEQYF
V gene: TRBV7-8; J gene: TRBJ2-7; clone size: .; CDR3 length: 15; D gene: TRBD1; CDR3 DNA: TGTGCCAGCACCAGGAGACAGGGGGTTCCGAACGAGCAGTACTTC; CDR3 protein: CASTRRQGVPNEQYF
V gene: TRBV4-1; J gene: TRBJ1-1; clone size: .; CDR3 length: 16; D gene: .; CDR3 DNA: TGCGCCAGCAGCCAAGATTTTGGGGCCATGAACACTGAAGCTTTCTTT; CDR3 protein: CASSQDFGAMNTEAFF
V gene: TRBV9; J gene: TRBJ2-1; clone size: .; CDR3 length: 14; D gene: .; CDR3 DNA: TGTGCCAGCAGCCCCGGAGGATCCTACAATGAGCAGTTCTTC; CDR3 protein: CASSPGGSYNEQFF
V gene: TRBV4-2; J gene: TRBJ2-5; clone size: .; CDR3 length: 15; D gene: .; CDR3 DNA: TGTGCCAGCAGCCAAGAATTCGGTCTCCAAGAGACCCAGTACTTC; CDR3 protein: CASSQEFGLQETQYF
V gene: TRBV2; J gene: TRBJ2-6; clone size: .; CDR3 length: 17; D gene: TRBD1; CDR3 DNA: TGTGCCAGCAGTGGACCGGGACAGGTCTCTGGGGCCAACGTCCTGACTTTC; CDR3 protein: CASSGPGQVSGANVLTF
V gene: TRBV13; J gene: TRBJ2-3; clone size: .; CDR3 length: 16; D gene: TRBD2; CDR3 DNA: TGTGCCAGCAGCCCAACGGGACTATTAAGCACAGATACGCAGTATTTT; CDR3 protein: CASSPTGLLSTDTQYF
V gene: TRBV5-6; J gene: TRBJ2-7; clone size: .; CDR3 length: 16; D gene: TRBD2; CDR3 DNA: TGTGCCAGCAGCTTGGCGGGGGGGCGACAGGACTACGAGCAGTACTTC; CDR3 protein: CASSLAGGRQDYEQYF
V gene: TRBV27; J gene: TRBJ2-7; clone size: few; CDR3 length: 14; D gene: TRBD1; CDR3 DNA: TGTGCCAGCAGTCCCCGACAGGGGTACTACGAGCAGTACTTC; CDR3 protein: CASSPRQGYYEQYF
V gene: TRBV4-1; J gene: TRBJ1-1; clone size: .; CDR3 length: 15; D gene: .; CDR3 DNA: TGCGCCAGCAGCCAAGCGGCCGGGAAGTGGTCTGAAGCTTTCTTT; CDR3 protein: CASSQAAGKWSEAFF